This T cell receptor beta chain was identified during a study of shared clonotypes between healthy human individuals. The assay was run at deep level. Sequenced by immunoSEQ multiplex PCR; TCRdb stores in-frame clones only, minus some. The profile shows some 500,000 clones, roughly three quarters of them singletons. Germline V lookup: CDR1 SGHAT, CDR2 FQNNGV. Trimming removed 4 bases from V and 2 bases from J; junction bases left unmatched: 1. The CDR3 is made up of 13 amino acids. The receptor's source is a woman between 35 and 50 years old in good health. Some clones in this sample may be carry-over from other donors' samples. Specimen: PBMCs. This sequence joins TRBV11-2 and TRBJ2-5, with 7 positions matching TRBD1. The CDR3 bases are TGTGCCAGCAGCTCGGGACAGCAAGAGACCCAGTACTTC. Its protein is CASSSGQQETQYF.